The source of this T cell receptor beta chain is a study of glioma-infiltrating T cells. Per the germline V gene, CDR1 is DFQATT and CDR2 is SNEGSKA (reference sequence). The ends were cut back, 6 bases at V and 2 bases at J, with 7 bases in the middle. This CDR3 comprises 11 residues. Findings of the study overall: CDR3 overlap between tissue and blood was very small. Tissue-blood divergence was below expectation in non-neoplastic patients, above in gliomas.

TCR alpha and beta CDR3 regions were amplified from RNA using iRepertoire nested multiplex PCR. One-step reverse transcription and amplification started from around 100-400 ng of tissue mRNA or PBMC total RNA. TCRdb re-analysed the multiplex PCR reads in MiXCR, keeping a single row per CDR3 protein. The sample consists of around 100,000 distinct CDR3 sequences, 29% of them appearing once. This clonotype occurred many times. Its antigen is undetermined. The receptor was isolated from a human donor with low-grade glioma or glioblastoma, undergoing nonglioma brain surgery, or in good health (not recorded which). This chain joins TRBV20-1 and TRBJ1-2, with D unresolved. Sample: glioma tissue, nonneoplastic brain tissue, or PBMCs (not recorded which). For the CDR3, the DNA is TGCAGTGCCTTCTTAAACTATGGCTACACCTTC. This gives the protein CSAFLNYGYTF.